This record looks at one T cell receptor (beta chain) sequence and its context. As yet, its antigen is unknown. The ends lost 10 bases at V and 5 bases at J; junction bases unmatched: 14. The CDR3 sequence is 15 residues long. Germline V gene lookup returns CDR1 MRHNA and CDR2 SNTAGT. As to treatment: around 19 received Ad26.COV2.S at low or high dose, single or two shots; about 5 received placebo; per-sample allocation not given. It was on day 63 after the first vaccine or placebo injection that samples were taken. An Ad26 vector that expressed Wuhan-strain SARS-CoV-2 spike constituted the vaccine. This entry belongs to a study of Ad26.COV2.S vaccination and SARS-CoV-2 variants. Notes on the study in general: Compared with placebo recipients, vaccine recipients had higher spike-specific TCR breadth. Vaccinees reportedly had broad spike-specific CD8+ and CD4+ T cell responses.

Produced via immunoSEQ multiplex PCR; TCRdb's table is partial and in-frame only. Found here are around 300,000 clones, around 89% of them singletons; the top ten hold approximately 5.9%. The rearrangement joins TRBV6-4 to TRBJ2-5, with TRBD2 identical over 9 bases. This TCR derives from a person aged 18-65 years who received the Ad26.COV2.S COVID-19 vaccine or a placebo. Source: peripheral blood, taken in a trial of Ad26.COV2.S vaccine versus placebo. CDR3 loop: CAKRRAGGRAETQYF. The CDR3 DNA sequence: TGTGCCAAACGGCGGGCGGGAGGGCGTGCGGAGACCCAGTACTTC.